The 21 T cell receptor beta chains below were found in one sample sequenced in a study of T cell responses to AZD1222 COVID-19 vaccine. Assay: immunoSEQ multiplex PCR; the TCRdb copy retains only in-frame clones and omits some. The sample gives approximately 170,000 clones, 80% to 90% of which show up once; about 6.9% is in the top ten. This specimen consisted of peripheral blood, obtained on day 0 of AZD1222 vaccination. These receptors all come from an adult in good health.

The J gene is TRBJ2-7, the V gene TRBV24-1, with D unresolved. The V gene's germline CDR1 is KGHDR and CDR2 SFDVKD. Trimming stripped 1 base from V and 2 bases from J, with 11 bases between. The CDR3 covers 15 residues. The CDR3 here is CATSDFTIGPYEQYV. DNA of the CDR3: TGTGCCACCAGTGATTTCACTATCGGCCCCTACGAGCAGTACGTC.

The chain couples TRBV18 to TRBJ1-5, with D perhaps TRBD1 (5 bases). Germline assignment: CDR1 KGHSH and CDR2 LQKENI. This CDR3 has 14 amino acids. V was trimmed by 3 bases and J by 5 bases, leaving 11 bases between them. CDR3 in amino acids: CASSPVGGDQPQHF. As DNA, the CDR3 is TGTGCCAGCTCACCTGTTGGAGGGGATCAGCCCCAGCATTTT.

DNA for the CDR3: TGTGCCAGCAGCGTAGGCACCGGGACTAGCAGGGAAGAGGAGCAGTACTTC. Amino acid sequence: CASSVGTGTSREEEQYF. The chain combines TRBV9 with TRBJ2-7; the match to TRBD2 covers 9 bases. The CDR3 consists of 17 residues. The V segment lost 0 bases and the J segment 7 bases; nucleotides outside the gene matches: 14. The germline V gene has CDR1 SGDLS and CDR2 YYNGEE.

V is TRBV10-1 and J is TRBJ2-2, with D unresolved. The CDR3 length is 14 residues. The V end lost 3 bases, the J end lost 1 base, and 6 bases lay between the germline ends. The germline gives CDR1 WNHNN, CDR2 SYGVQD (reference sequence). The CDR3 loop is CASSDKGNTGELFF. The CDR3 DNA is TGCGCCAGCAGTGATAAGGGGAACACCGGGGAGCTGTTTTTT.

The J gene is TRBJ2-1, the V gene TRBV12-3 or TRBV12-4; D remains ambiguous. CDR3 length: 12 amino acids. V gave up 6 bases and J gave up 10 bases, with 13 bases separating them. The CDR3 here is CASRPDAPEQFF. For the CDR3, the DNA is TGTGCCAGCAGACCTGACGCCCCCGAGCAGTTCTTC.

The V and J genes are TRBV12-3 or TRBV12-4 and TRBJ1-2; D possibly corresponds to TRBD1 (6 bases). The CDR3 extends over 13 amino acids. V lost 3 bases to trimming and J lost 2 bases, with 7 bases between them. CDR3 coding DNA: TGTGCCAGCAGTTTGGGGGGCAACTATGGCTACACCTTC. Its protein is CASSLGGNYGYTF.

V gene TRBV28 combines with J gene TRBJ2-7; D is undetermined. Trimming took 3 bases from V and 3 from J, leaving 9 bases between them. CDR1 MDHEN and CDR2 SYDVKM come from the germline V gene. The CDR3 spans 13 residues. The chain's CDR3 is CASSFGYYYEQYF. The CDR3 DNA is TGTGCCAGCAGTTTTGGCTATTACTACGAGCAGTACTTC.

The chain is built from TRBV18 and TRBJ2-2; 10 positions match TRBD1. CDR1 and CDR2 from the germline V gene are KGHSH and LQKENI. There are 16 residues in the CDR3. V lost 4 bases to trimming and J lost 3 bases; unmatched junction nucleotides: 5. The CDR3 is CASSLPGTGDTGELFF. CDR3 bases: TGTGCCAGCTCACTTCCCGGGACAGGGGACACCGGGGAGCTGTTTTTT.

The J gene is TRBJ1-1, the V gene TRBV7-9; 8 bases fit TRBD1. Germline CDR1 SEHNR, CDR2 FQNEAQ (reference sequence). The CDR3 sequence is 15 residues long. Unmatched junction bases numbered 6, after V lost 6 bases and J lost 0 bases. CDR3 loop: CASREGQGLNTEAFF. The CDR3 bases are TGTGCCAGCAGGGAAGGACAGGGATTGAACACTGAAGCTTTCTTT.

This chain connects TRBV27 to TRBJ1-2; the match to TRBD1 covers 11 bases. V shed 6 bases, J shed 8 bases, and the junction held 11 bases outside the gene matches. Germline V gene lookup returns CDR1 MNHEY and CDR2 SMNVEV (reference sequence). CDR3 length equals 15 residues. This CDR3 is CASSPRDRGSSGYTF. CDR3 nucleotides: TGTGCCAGCAGCCCCCGGGACAGGGGGTCGTCCGGCTACACCTTC.

A single count supports this clone. The CDR3 nucleotides read TGTGCCAGCAGCCTCACGTCGGCGGGATCATACAATGAGCAGTTCTTC. Its translation: CASSLTSAGSYNEQFF. This rearrangement joins TRBV7-2 to TRBJ2-1; D possibly corresponds to TRBD2 (6 bases). V lost 5 bases and J 4 bases, leaving 18 bases between the germline ends. This CDR3 spans 16 amino acids. Germline V gene lookup returns CDR1 SGHTA and CDR2 FQGNSA.

This clone was seen more than once but under ten times. The chain employs TRBV12-5 and TRBJ2-5, with D uncertain. This CDR3 contains 13 residues. Per germline, CDR1 LGHNT and CDR2 FRNRAP. V lost 2 bases, J lost 2 bases, and 6 bases lay in between. CDR3 nucleotide sequence: TGTGCTAGTGGTTTGTACAGACAAGAGACCCAGTACTTC. Its protein product is CASGLYRQETQYF. Filled out from reference TRBV12-5 and TRBJ2-5, the complete variable domain reads DARVTQTPRHKVTEMGQEVTMRCQPILGHNTVFWYRQTMMQGLELLAYFRNRAPLDDSGMPKDRFSAEMPDATLATLKIQPSEPRDSAVYFCASGLYRQETQYFGPGTRLLVL.

This clone was seen more than once but under ten times. This chain links TRBV10-3 with TRBJ2-5; tentative D call: TRBD1 (8 bases). Trimming cost V 4 bases and J 4 bases, with 16 bases left between them. CDR3 size: 15 residues. Germline loops: CDR1 ENHRY, CDR2 SYGVKD. The CDR3 region has the DNA TGTGCCATCAGTGTAACCACAGGGGGGGGAGAGACCCAGTACTTC. Amino acids: CAISVTTGGGETQYF.

The gene calls are TRBV5-4 and TRBJ1-1; D remains unclear. Germline V gene data show CDR1 as SGHNT and CDR2 as YYREEE (reference sequence). Between the trimmed V and J ends, which lost 0 bases and 0 bases, there was a span of 12 bases. The CDR3 is 16 amino acids. CDR3 nucleotides: TGTGCCAGCAGCTTGGGACCAGGAGCAATGAACACTGAAGCTTTCTTT. It is translated as CASSLGPGAMNTEAFF.

The chain has TRBV7-3 and TRBJ1-1; D gene uncertain. There are 16 residues in the CDR3. Looked up from germline, CDR1 is SGHTA and CDR2 is FQGTGA. V was clipped by 0 bases and J by 3 bases, with 14 bases between them. CDR3 bases: TGTGCCAGCAGCTTAACTTTCCCTCAACATTACACTGAAGCTTTCTTT. This encodes CASSLTFPQHYTEAFF. The whole variable domain, remainder taken from reference TRBV7-3 and TRBJ1-1, is GAGVSQTPSNKVTEKGKYVELRCDPISGHTALYWYRQSLGQGPEFLIYFQGTGAADDSGLPNDRFFAVRPEGSVSTLKIQRTERGDSAVYLCASSLTFPQHYTEAFFGQGTRLTVV.

The chain carries TRBV9 and TRBJ2-3; TRBD2 matches 8 bases. After removal of 0 bases from V and 3 bases from J, the junction contained 6 bases not matched to a gene. Germline CDR1 SGDLS, CDR2 YYNGEE. CDR3 length: 16 amino acids. The CDR3 sequence: CASSVVAGGGTDTQYF. The DNA for the CDR3 is TGTGCCAGCAGCGTAGTTGCGGGGGGCGGGACAGATACGCAGTATTTT.

The chain uses TRBV7-3 and TRBJ2-5; a weak D match, TRBD2 (7 bases). Germline CDR1 reads SGHTA; CDR2 reads FQGTGA. Trimming left V 2 bases short and J 1 base short, with 11 bases between. This CDR3 region has 15 residues. The CDR3 coding sequence is TGTGCCAGCAGCTTAGGGGGGGGCCCCCAAGAGACCCAGTACTTC. Its protein is CASSLGGGPQETQYF. Looking up the rest from reference TRBV7-3 and TRBJ2-5 gives the full variable domain: GAGVSQTPSNKVTEKGKYVELRCDPISGHTALYWYRQSLGQGPEFLIYFQGTGAADDSGLPNDRFFAVRPEGSVSTLKIQRTERGDSAVYLCASSLGGGPQETQYFGPGTRLLVL.

The chain couples TRBV5-5 to TRBJ2-2; 8 bases map to TRBD2. The V and J ends lost 0 bases and 3 bases, in that order; junction bases with no gene match: 4. This CDR3 has 16 residues. Germline CDR1 is SGHKS and CDR2 is YYEKEE (reference sequence). As DNA, the CDR3 is TGTGCCAGCAGCTTGGGGGCGGGGGGCGACACCGGGGAGCTGTTTTTT. Translated: CASSLGAGGDTGELFF. Together with reference TRBV5-5 and TRBJ2-2, the CDR3 gives the full variable domain: DAGVTQSPTHLIKTRGQQVTLRCSPISGHKSVSWYQQVLGQGPQFIFQYYEKEERGRGNFPDRFSARQFPNYSSELNVNALLLGDSALYLCASSLGAGGDTGELFFGEGSRLTVL.

The rearrangement joins TRBV6-5 to TRBJ2-5; the D gene is possibly TRBD2 (6 bases). V dropped 6 bases and J dropped 1 base, with 15 bases sitting between them. Germline assignment: CDR1 MNHEY and CDR2 SVGAGI. The CDR3 consists of 15 residues. The CDR3 region is CASSRRGQPQETQYF. The CDR3 DNA follows: TGTGCCAGCAGCCGGCGGGGCCAACCCCAAGAGACCCAGTACTTC.

The rearrangement links TRBV6-2 or TRBV6-3 to TRBJ1-5; tentatively, D is TRBD1 (5 bases). Germline CDR1 MNHEY, CDR2 SVGEGT. CDR3 size: 14 residues. Between the trimmed V and J ends, which lost 4 bases and 2 bases, there was a span of 9 bases. The CDR3 coding sequence is TGTGCCAGCAGTTGGGGGGTTGGCAATCAGCCCCAGCATTTT. Protein product: CASSWGVGNQPQHF.

The rearrangement uses TRBV7-9 and TRBJ2-5; D call uncertain. CDR3 length: 14 amino acids. Trimming pared 0 bases from V and 4 bases from J, leaving 9 bases between. Germline CDR1 is SEHNR and CDR2 is FQNEAQ (reference sequence). The CDR3 coding sequence is TGTGCCAGCAGCTTAGCTGACCCCACAGAGACCCAGTACTTC. Its protein is CASSLADPTETQYF.